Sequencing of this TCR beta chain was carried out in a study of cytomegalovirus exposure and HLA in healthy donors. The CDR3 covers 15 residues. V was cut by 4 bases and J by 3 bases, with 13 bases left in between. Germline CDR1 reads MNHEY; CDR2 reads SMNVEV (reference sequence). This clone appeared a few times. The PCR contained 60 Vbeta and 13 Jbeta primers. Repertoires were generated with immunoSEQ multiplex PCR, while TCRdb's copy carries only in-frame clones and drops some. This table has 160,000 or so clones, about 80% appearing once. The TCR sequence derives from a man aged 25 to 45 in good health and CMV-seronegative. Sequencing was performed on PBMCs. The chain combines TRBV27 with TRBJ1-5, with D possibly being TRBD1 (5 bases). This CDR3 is CASSSVGGINQPQHF. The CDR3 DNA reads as TGTGCCAGCAGTTCGGTGGGGGGGATCAATCAGCCCCAGCATTTT.